What follows is one TCR beta chain and its context. Its target is not known. The CDR3 loop spans 11 amino acids. V lost 8 bases and J lost 4, with 10 bases in between. Germline CDR1 and CDR2: DFQATT and SNEGSKA (reference sequence). The sample originates from a study of shared clonotypes between healthy human individuals. TCRdb's copy holds only in-frame clones and misses some; the assay was immunoSEQ multiplex PCR. Among around 1,100,000 clones listed, roughly 80% were seen once. Study-wide results and limits: Though the depth was large, rarefaction showed that sorted-subset sequencing was incomplete.

Sequenced: memory CD4+ T cells from PBMCs. Subset defined: CD45RA-negative fraction. The chain couples TRBV20-1 to TRBJ2-3, with D unresolved. This sequence was found in a man between 18 and 29 years old in good health. Some clones in this sample may be carry-over from other donors' samples. The CDR3 region is CSPGMADTQYF. The CDR3 DNA follows: TGCAGTCCGGGTATGGCAGATACGCAGTATTTT.